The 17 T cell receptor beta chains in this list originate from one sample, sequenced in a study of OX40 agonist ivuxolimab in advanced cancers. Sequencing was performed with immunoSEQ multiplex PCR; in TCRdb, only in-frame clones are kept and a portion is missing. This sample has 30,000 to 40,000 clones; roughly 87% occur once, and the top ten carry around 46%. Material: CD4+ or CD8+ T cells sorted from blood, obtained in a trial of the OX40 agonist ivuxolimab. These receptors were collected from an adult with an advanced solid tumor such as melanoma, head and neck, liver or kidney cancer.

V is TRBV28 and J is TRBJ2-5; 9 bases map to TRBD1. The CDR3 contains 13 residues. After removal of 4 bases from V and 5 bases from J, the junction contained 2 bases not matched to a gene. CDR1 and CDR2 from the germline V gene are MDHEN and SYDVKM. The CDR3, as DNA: TGTGCCAGCAGTTGGACAGGGGCGGAGACCCAGTACTTC. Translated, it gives CASSWTGAETQYF.

The CDR3 sequence is CAWKPKSEKNIQYF. The CDR3 DNA reads as TGTGCCTGGAAACCCAAGTCAGAGAAAAACATTCAGTACTTC. The V gene is TRBV30, the J gene TRBJ2-4; unclear D gene. Germline V gene sequence: CDR1 GTSNPN, CDR2 SVGIG (reference sequence). Trimming took off 4 bases at V and 4 bases at J, with 14 bases between the two ends. The CDR3 is made up of 14 amino acids.

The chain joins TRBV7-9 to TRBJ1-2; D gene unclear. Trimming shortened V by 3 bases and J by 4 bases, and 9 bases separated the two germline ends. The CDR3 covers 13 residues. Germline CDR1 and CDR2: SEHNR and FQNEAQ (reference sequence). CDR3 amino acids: CASSFPEGYGYTF. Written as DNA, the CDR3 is TGTGCCAGCAGCTTCCCAGAAGGCTATGGCTACACCTTC.

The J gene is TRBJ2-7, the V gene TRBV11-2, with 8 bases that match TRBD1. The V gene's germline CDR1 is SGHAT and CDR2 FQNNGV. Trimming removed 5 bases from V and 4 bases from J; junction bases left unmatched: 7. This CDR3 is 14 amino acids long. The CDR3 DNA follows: TGTGCCAGCAGCCAAGGACAGGGTCGGTACGAGCAGTACTTC. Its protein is CASSQGQGRYEQYF.

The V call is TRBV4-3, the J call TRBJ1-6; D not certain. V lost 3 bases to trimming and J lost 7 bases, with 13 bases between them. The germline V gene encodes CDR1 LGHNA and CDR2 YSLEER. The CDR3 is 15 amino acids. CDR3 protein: CASSHYSGSNSPLHF. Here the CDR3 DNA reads TGCGCCAGCAGCCATTACAGCGGGAGCAATTCACCCCTCCACTTT.

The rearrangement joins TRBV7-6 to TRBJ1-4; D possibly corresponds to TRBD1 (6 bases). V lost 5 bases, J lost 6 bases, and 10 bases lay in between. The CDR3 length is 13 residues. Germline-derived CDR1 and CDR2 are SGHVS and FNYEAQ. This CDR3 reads CASSVGQDEKLFF. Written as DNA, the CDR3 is TGTGCCAGCAGCGTGGGACAAGATGAAAAACTGTTTTTT.

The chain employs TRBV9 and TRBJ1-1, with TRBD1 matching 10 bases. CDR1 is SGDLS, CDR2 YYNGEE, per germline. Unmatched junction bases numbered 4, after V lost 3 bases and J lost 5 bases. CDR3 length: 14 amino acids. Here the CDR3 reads CASSEGQGFTEAFF. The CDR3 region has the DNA TGTGCCAGCAGCGAGGGACAGGGGTTTACTGAAGCTTTCTTT.

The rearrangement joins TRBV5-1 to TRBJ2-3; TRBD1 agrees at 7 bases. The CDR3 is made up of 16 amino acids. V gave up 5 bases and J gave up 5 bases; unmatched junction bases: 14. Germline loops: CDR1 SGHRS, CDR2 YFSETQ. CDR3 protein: CASRIGDRSSQDTQYF. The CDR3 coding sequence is TGCGCCAGCAGAATTGGGGACAGATCATCCCAAGATACGCAGTATTTT.

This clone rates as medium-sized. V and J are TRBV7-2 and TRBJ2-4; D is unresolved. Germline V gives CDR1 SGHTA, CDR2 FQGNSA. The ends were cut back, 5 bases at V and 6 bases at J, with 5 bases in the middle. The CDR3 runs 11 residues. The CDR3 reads CASSLLNIQYF. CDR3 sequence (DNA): TGTGCCAGCAGCCTACTAAACATTCAGTACTTC.

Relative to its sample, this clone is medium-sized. CDR3 sequence (DNA): TGTGCCAGCAGCAAAGGGGCCGGGCAGCCCCAGCATTTT. Translation gives CASSKGAGQPQHF. The chain links TRBV6-5 to TRBJ1-5; the D gene is possibly TRBD1 (5 bases). V was clipped by 6 bases and J by 7 bases, with 13 bases between them. Germline V lookup: CDR1 MNHEY, CDR2 SVGAGI. The CDR3 consists of 13 residues.

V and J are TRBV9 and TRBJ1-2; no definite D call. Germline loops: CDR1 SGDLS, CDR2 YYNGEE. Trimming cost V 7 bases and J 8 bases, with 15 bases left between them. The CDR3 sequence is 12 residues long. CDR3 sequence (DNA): TGTGCCAGCGGCAGTGAGGTTAGGGGCTACACCTTC. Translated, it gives CASGSEVRGYTF.

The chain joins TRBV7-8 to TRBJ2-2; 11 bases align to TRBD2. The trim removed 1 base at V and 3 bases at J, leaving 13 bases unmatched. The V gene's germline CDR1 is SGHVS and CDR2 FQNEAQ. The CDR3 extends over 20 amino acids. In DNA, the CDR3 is TGTGCCAGCAGCTTAGGAACCGGGACTAGCGGTCTTTTAGACACCGGGGAGCTGTTTTTT. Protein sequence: CASSLGTGTSGLLDTGELFF.

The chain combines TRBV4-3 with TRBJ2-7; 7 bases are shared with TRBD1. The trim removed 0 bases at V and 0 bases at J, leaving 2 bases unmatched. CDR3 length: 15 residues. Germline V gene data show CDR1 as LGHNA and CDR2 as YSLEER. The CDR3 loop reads CASSQETGNSYEQYF. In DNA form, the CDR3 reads TGCGCCAGCAGCCAAGAGACAGGGAACTCCTACGAGCAGTACTTC.

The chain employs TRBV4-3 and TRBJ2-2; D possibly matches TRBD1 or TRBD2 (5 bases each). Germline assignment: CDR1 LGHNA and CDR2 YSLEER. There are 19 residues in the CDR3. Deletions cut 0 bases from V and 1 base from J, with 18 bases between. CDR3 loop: CASSQDSLVGTVNTGELFF. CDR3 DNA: TGCGCCAGCAGCCAAGATAGCCTCGTTGGGACGGTGAACACCGGGGAGCTGTTTTTT.

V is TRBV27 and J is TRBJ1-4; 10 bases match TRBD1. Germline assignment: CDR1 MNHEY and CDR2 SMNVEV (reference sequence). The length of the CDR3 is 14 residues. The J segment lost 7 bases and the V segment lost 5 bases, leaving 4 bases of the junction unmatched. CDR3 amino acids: CASSPWTGGEKLFF. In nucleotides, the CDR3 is TGTGCCAGCAGTCCTTGGACAGGGGGTGAAAAACTGTTTTTT.

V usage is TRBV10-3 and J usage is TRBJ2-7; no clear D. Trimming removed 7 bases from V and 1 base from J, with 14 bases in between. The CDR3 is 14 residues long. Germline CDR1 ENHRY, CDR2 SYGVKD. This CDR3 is CAITGPGPSYEQYF. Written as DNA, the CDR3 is TGTGCCATCACCGGACCGGGCCCATCCTACGAGCAGTACTTC.

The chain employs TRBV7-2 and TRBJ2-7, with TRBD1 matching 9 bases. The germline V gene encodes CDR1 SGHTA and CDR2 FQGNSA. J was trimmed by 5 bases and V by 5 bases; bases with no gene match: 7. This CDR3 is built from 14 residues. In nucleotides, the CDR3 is TGTGCCAGCAGCGAGACAGGGGGGAGGGACGAGCAGTACTTC. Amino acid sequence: CASSETGGRDEQYF.